These 7 T cell receptor beta chains were all obtained from the same sample, sequenced in a study of regulatory dendritic cells for organ transplantation. TCRdb keeps only in-frame clones here, not all; method: immunoSEQ multiplex PCR. The repertoire holds some 12,000 clones, with 60% to 80% as singletons. These receptors are not linked to any known antigen. CFSE-labeled sorted T cells met regulatory or mature dendritic cells for around 5 days. The sequenced sample was naive CD8+ T cells from blood cultured with regulatory dendritic cells. Subset reported: CD45RA+ naive T cells. The receptor source for this set is a human donor in good health.

The chain is built from TRBV7-9 and TRBJ1-1, with a weak D call TRBD1 (5 bases). Per germline, CDR1 SEHNR and CDR2 FQNEAQ (reference sequence). The CDR3 has 12 amino acids. Trimming left V 5 bases short and J 7 bases short, with 11 bases between. The chain's CDR3 is CASSGGWIEAFF. The CDR3 DNA reads TGTGCCAGCAGCGGGGGGTGGATTGAAGCTTTCTTT.

The rearrangement uses TRBV7-9 and TRBJ2-2; 10 bases align to TRBD1. Germline-derived CDR1 and CDR2 are SEHNR and FQNEAQ (reference sequence). The J segment lost 0 bases and the V segment lost 6 bases, leaving 7 bases of the junction unmatched. CDR3 length: 17 amino acids. The CDR3, as DNA: TGTGCCAGCAGTTCGACAGGGGGCCCCGCGAACACCGGGGAGCTGTTTTTT. Translating gives CASSSTGGPANTGELFF.

Points on this clone: The same CDR3 is also encoded by other DNA sequences in this sample. The chain couples TRBV11-2 to TRBJ2-7; D is unclear. Germline values: CDR1 SGHAT, CDR2 FQNNGV. V gave up 0 bases and J gave up 2 bases, with 14 bases separating them. The CDR3 length is 16 residues. The CDR3 spells CASSLELTKVAYEQYF. In DNA, the CDR3 is TGTGCCAGCAGCTTAGAACTTACTAAGGTGGCCTACGAGCAGTACTTC.

The chain has TRBV13 and TRBJ1-3; D perhaps matches TRBD1 (5 bases). Germline V gene data show CDR1 as PRHDT and CDR2 as FYEKMQ (reference sequence). The CDR3 sequence is 16 residues long. Trimming stripped 5 bases from V and 0 bases from J, with 14 bases between. The CDR3 nucleotides are TGTGCCAGCAGCCAACGGACAATCTTCTCTGGAAACACCATATATTTT. This gives the protein CASSQRTIFSGNTIYF.

This sequence joins TRBV7-9 and TRBJ2-7, with D hard to call. V shed 5 bases and J shed 3 bases, with 8 bases lying between them. Germline CDR1 is SEHNR and CDR2 is FQNEAQ (reference sequence). This CDR3 contains 12 residues. DNA for the CDR3: TGTGCCAGCAGCCCTATACTCTACGAGCAGTACTTC. Protein product: CASSPILYEQYF.

This clone has just a few counts. V gene TRBV7-8 combines with J gene TRBJ2-7; D perhaps matches TRBD1 (6 bases). Per the germline V gene, CDR1 is SGHVS and CDR2 is FQNEAQ. Trimming stripped 1 base from V and 0 bases from J, with 10 bases between. The CDR3 length is 15 residues. The DNA for the CDR3 is TGTGCCAGCAGCTTAGGGACAGAGTCCTCCTACGAGCAGTACTTC. Translated, it gives CASSLGTESSYEQYF. Based on the CDR3 plus reference TRBV7-8 and TRBJ2-7, the full variable domain is GAGVSQSPRYKVAKRGQDVALRCDPISGHVSLFWYQQALGQGPEFLTYFQNEAQLDKSGLPSDRFFAERPEGSVSTLKIQRTQQEDSAVYLCASSLGTESSYEQYFGPGTRLTVT.

This clone has only a few counts. V usage is TRBV5-1 and J usage is TRBJ1-5; tentative D call: TRBD1 (5 bases). The CDR3 runs to 13 residues. Germline loops: CDR1 SGHRS, CDR2 YFSETQ. V lost 4 bases, J lost 7 bases, and 12 bases lay in between. This chain's CDR3 is CASSDGWGQPQHF. Here the CDR3 DNA reads TGCGCCAGCAGCGACGGCTGGGGCCAGCCCCAGCATTTT. Using reference TRBV5-1 and TRBJ1-5 for the parts outside the CDR3, the full variable domain is KAGVTQTPRYLIKTRGQQVTLSCSPISGHRSVSWYQQTPGQGLQFLFEYFSETQRNKGNFPGRFSGRQFSNSRSEMNVSTLELGDSALYLCASSDGWGQPQHFGDGTRLSIL.